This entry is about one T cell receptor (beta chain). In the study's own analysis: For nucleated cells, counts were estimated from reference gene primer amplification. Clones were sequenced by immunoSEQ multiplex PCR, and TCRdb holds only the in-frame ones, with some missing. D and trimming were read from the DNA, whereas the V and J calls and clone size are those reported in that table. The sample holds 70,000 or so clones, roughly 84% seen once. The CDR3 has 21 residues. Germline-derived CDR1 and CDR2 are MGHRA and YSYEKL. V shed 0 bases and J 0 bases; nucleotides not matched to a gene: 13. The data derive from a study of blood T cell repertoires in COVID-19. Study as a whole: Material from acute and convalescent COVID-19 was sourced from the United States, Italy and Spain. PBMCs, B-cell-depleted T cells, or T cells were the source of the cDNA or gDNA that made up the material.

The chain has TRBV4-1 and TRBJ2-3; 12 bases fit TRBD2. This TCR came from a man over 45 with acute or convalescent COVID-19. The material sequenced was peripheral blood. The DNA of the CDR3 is TGCGCCAGCAGCCAAGATCCCCCTCTAGCGGGGGGGCCCCTAAGCACAGATACGCAGTATTTT. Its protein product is CASSQDPPLAGGPLSTDTQYF.